Listed below are T cell receptor beta chains from one sample, sequenced in a study of cytomegalovirus exposure and HLA in healthy donors. The table came from immunoSEQ multiplex PCR; TCRdb's copy has only in-frame clones and leaves some out. The table lists some 150,000 clones, roughly 80% of them singletons. Material for sequencing was PBMCs. The receptors originated from a woman younger than 45 in good health and CMV-seronegative. The CDR3 runs from the conserved cysteine through the conserved F or W. A D gene is named only where the DNA matches it firmly. Clone size is given for some rows only: seen once, a few or many times, or a class if the clone is expanded.

J	D	size	V	DNA	CDR3
TRBJ2-3	-	-	TRBV11-2	TGTGCCAGCAGCTCCCTTTTCACAGATACGCAGTATTTT	CASSSLFTDTQYF
TRBJ2-7	TRBD2	-	TRBV9	TGTGCCAGCAGCCTTGGGTTAGCGGGAAATATTGAGGGAAGCGAGCAGTACTTC	CASSLGLAGNIEGSEQYF
TRBJ2-1	-	-	TRBV2	TGTGCCAGCACTCCCCTCCGTTCCCTCAATGAGCAGTTCTTC	CASTPLRSLNEQFF
TRBJ1-5	-	once	TRBV19	TGTGCCAGTAGTATGGGGGGGCATAGCAATCAGCCCCAGCATTTT	CASSMGGHSNQPQHF
TRBJ2-7	-	-	TRBV6-5	TGTGCCGTGTCGGCCCCGAGGGTCTACGAGCAGTACTTC	CAVSAPRVYEQYF
TRBJ1-2	TRBD1	-	TRBV6-6	TGTGCCAGCAGTACCCGGACAGGAAACTATGGCTACACCTTC	CASSTRTGNYGYTF
TRBJ2-7	-	once	TRBV10-3	TGTGCCATCAGTGAGAGGCGGGTCCGAGACTACGAGCAGTACTTC	CAISERRVRDYEQYF
TRBJ1-5	TRBD1	-	TRBV30	TGTGCCTGGAGTAGGGGACAGGCCGGGCAGCCCCTCCATTTT	CAWSRGQAGQPLHF
TRBJ2-7	TRBD1	-	TRBV6-1	TGTGCCAGCAGTGAACAGGGACAGCCCTACGAGCAGTACTTC	CASSEQGQPYEQYF
TRBJ2-3	-	-	TRBV30	TGTGCCTGGAGTCCCGACAGACTCACAGATACGCAGTATTTT	CAWSPDRLTDTQYF
TRBJ1-6	-	-	TRBV19	TGTGCCAGCAGAAATTGGCAGGCTTATAATTCACCCCTCCACTTT	CASRNWQAYNSPLHF
TRBJ1-4	TRBD1	-	TRBV5-4	TGTGCCAGCAGTTTGGGCAGGGGGCGCGTCGAAAAACTGTTTTTT	CASSLGRGRVEKLFF
TRBJ1-1	TRBD1	-	TRBV2	TGTGCCAGCAGATGGACAGGGTTGAACACTGAAGCTTTCTTT	CASRWTGLNTEAFF
TRBJ1-4	-	-	TRBV10-3	TGTGCCATCAGTGAACCACAGGAAAAACTGTTTTTT	CAISEPQEKLFF
TRBJ1-3	-	-	TRBV9	TGTGCCAGCACCGGCCAGGGAAGAAACACCATATATTTT	CASTGQGRNTIYF
TRBJ2-7	-	-	TRBV10-3	TGTGCCATCAGTGAGGGGCACGAGCAGTACTTC	CAISEGHEQYF
TRBJ1-1	TRBD1	-	TRBV19	TGTGCCAAAATCGCAGGACAGGGCGCCAAACACAGGGACACTGAAGCTTTCTTT	CAKIAGQGAKHRDTEAFF
TRBJ2-5	-	-	TRBV5-6	TGTGCCAGCAGCAACGGACAGAACCCCCAGAGGACCCAGTACTTC	CASSNGQNPQRTQYF
TRBJ1-5	-	-	TRBV27	TGTGCCAGCTCAAAACCGGGGGAGAATCAGCCCCAGCATTTT	CASSKPGENQPQHF
TRBJ1-2	-	-	TRBV30	TGTGCCTGGAGCGGCGAGGGAGGGAGGCTATATGGCTACACCTTC	CAWSGEGGRLYGYTF
TRBJ2-2	-	once	TRBV18	TGTGCCAGCTCATCGTCGGGCACCGGGGAGCTGTTTTTT	CASSSSGTGELFF
TRBJ1-4	TRBD1	few	TRBV6-5	TGTGCCAGCAGTCCTCCGGGACAGGGAGGTGAAAAACTGTTTTTT	CASSPPGQGGEKLFF
TRBJ1-2	-	-	TRBV30	TGTGCCTGGAGTATTCCTCAGGGGACCTATGGCTACACCTTC	CAWSIPQGTYGYTF
TRBJ2-2	-	few	TRBV5-4	TGTGCCAGCAGCTTGGGACAGGACTTAACCGGGGAGCTGTTTTTT	CASSLGQDLTGELFF
TRBJ1-1	-	once	TRBV5-1	TGCGCCAGCAGCTTCGACACGAACACTGAAGCTTTCTTT	CASSFDTNTEAFF
TRBJ1-3	TRBD1	-	TRBV19	TGTGCCAGTAGGCTGGACAGGGGGCCTGGAAACACCATATATTTT	CASRLDRGPGNTIYF
TRBJ2-1	TRBD2	-	TRBV27	TGTGCCAGCAGTCCCACCGGGACTAGCAATAATGAGCAGTTCTTC	CASSPTGTSNNEQFF
TRBJ2-7	-	-	TRBV5-4	TGTGCCAGCAGCTTCATACAGGGTGGCGAGCAGTACTTC	CASSFIQGGEQYF
TRBJ2-6	-	-	TRBV2	TGTGCCAGCAGTGGGGCGGGCGGCTCTGGGGCCAACGTCCTGACTTTC	CASSGAGGSGANVLTF
TRBJ2-3	-	-	TRBV5-1	TGCGCCAGCAGCTTGGGGCCCGGAGGAGATACGCAGTATTTT	CASSLGPGGDTQYF
TRBJ2-1	-	-	TRBV7-6	TGTGCCAGCAGCCGGAACGGGGGTGTCTCCTACAATGAGCAGTTCTTC	CASSRNGGVSYNEQFF
TRBJ2-1	TRBD1	-	TRBV5-1	TGCGCCAGCTCCCGGGACAGACCCGACAATGAGCAGTTCTTC	CASSRDRPDNEQFF
TRBJ1-6	-	-	TRBV7-6	TGTGCCAGCAGCTTGGGAGCGGGGGCGTATAATTCACCCCTCCACTTT	CASSLGAGAYNSPLHF
TRBJ2-1	-	-	TRBV9	TGTGCCAGCAAAGAGGGCGATAGGCATGTGGATGAGCAGTTCTTC	CASKEGDRHVDEQFF
TRBJ2-7	-	-	TRBV21-1	TGTGCCAGCAGCAAAGAGGGGGGACAGGGCAACGAGCAGTACTTC	CASSKEGGQGNEQYF
TRBJ1-5	TRBD1	-	TRBV5-6	TGTGCCAGCAGCCGATGGGACAGGGGGCGGGGGCAGCCCCAGCATTTT	CASSRWDRGRGQPQHF
TRBJ1-5	TRBD1	-	TRBV6-5	TGTGCCAGCAGCTCCGGACAGGGCTTTCAGCCCCAGCATTTT	CASSSGQGFQPQHF
TRBJ2-5	TRBD2	-	TRBV30	TGTGCCTGGACTAGCGGGGGGGCGATGGAGACCCAGTACTTC	CAWTSGGAMETQYF
TRBJ2-5	TRBD1	-	TRBV9	TGTGCCAGCAGCGCAGCAGGGGGCCGGGTGGGTGAGACCCAGTACTTC	CASSAAGGRVGETQYF
TRBJ2-7	-	-	TRBV29-1	TGCAGCGTCCTACTAATTTCGGGCGAGCAGTACTTC	CSVLLISGEQYF
TRBJ1-2	TRBD1	-	TRBV2	TGTGCCAGCACCAACAGGGGGACCAGTTCCTACACCTTC	CASTNRGTSSYTF
TRBJ1-1	-	-	TRBV15	TGTGCCACCAGCAGAGATCTCTTACAGCCGAACACTGAAGCTTTCTTT	CATSRDLLQPNTEAFF
TRBJ1-1	-	many	TRBV6-1	TGTGCCAGCAGTGTTACGGGGTCTCGGGTTTTCTTT	CASSVTGSRVFF
TRBJ2-7	-	-	TRBV7-2	TGTGCCAGCAGCTTAAGGGCAGGGAACTACGAGCAGTACTTC	CASSLRAGNYEQYF
TRBJ2-5	-	-	TRBV6-6	TGTGCCAGCAGTTCTTCCGGGAACCAAGAGACCCAGTACTTC	CASSSSGNQETQYF
TRBJ2-5	-	few	TRBV11-3	TGTGCCAGCAGCTTACTAACAGGACCACAAGAGACCCAGTACTTC	CASSLLTGPQETQYF
TRBJ2-5	TRBD1	-	TRBV29-1	TGCAGCGTTGGGGACAGGGGTGAGACCCAGTACTTC	CSVGDRGETQYF
TRBJ2-7	-	-	TRBV10-2	TGCGCCAGCGGTACGACAGGCTACTCCTACGAGCAGTACTTC	CASGTTGYSYEQYF
TRBJ1-6	-	-	TRBV30	TGTGCCTGGAACAGGGTTAATTCACCCCTCCACTTT	CAWNRVNSPLHF
TRBJ2-7	TRBD2	-	TRBV10-2	TGCGCCAGCAGTGAGTCGTGGGGCGGGAGGAACGAGCAGTACTTC	CASSESWGGRNEQYF
TRBJ1-1	-	-	TRBV7-8	TGTGCCAGCAGCTCACAGGGAGTTAGGGCTGAAGCTTTCTTT	CASSSQGVRAEAFF
TRBJ2-7	TRBD2	-	TRBV30	TGTGCCTGGGGCATACTAGCGGGGGGGGGCGAGCAGTACTTC	CAWGILAGGGEQYF
TRBJ2-6	TRBD1	-	TRBV10-3	TGTGCCATCAGGAGCGAGACAGGGGGCGAATCTGGGGCCAACGTCCTGACTTTC	CAIRSETGGESGANVLTF